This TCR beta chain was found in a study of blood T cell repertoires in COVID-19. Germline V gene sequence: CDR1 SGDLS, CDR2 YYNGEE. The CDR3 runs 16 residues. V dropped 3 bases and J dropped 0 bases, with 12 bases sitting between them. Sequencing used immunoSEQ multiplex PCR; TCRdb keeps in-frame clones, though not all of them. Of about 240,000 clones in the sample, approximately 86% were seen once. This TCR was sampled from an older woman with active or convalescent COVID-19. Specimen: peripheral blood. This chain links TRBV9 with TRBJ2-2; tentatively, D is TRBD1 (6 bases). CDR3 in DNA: TGTGCCAGCAGCGCTTTAAGGGGGTCGAACACCGGGGAGCTGTTTTTT. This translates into CASSALRGSNTGELFF.